Following are 14 T cell receptor beta chains from one sample sequenced in a study of cytomegalovirus exposure and HLA in healthy donors. Profiling relied on immunoSEQ multiplex PCR, and the TCRdb table lists in-frame clones only, not all of them. The profile shows about 160,000 clones, 85% to 90% of them singletons. Sequencing input: PBMCs. These TCRs come from a man between 18 and 35 years old in good health and CMV-seropositive.

This chain links TRBV30 with TRBJ2-3, with 7 bases matching TRBD2. The CDR3 covers 14 residues. Trimming removed 2 bases from V and 4 bases from J; junction bases left unmatched: 6. Germline CDR1 is GTSNPN and CDR2 is SVGIG (reference sequence). The CDR3 loop is CAWSWAGEADTQYF. CDR3 nucleotide sequence: TGTGCCTGGAGTTGGGCGGGAGAGGCAGATACGCAGTATTTT.

This chain uses TRBV6-5 with TRBJ2-7; weak D call: TRBD2 (5 bases). V lost 2 bases and J 4 bases, leaving 9 bases between the germline ends. The CDR3 runs to 13 residues. CDR1 is MNHEY and CDR2 is SVGAGI in the germline V gene. DNA of the CDR3: TGTGCCAGCAGTTACGGGGAGAGGTACGAGCAGTACTTC. It translates to CASSYGERYEQYF.

The J gene is TRBJ2-6, the V gene TRBV19; D is possibly TRBD1 (6 bases). This CDR3 is built from 15 residues. Germline V gives CDR1 LNHDA, CDR2 SQIVND (reference sequence). The V and J ends lost 7 bases and 2 bases respectively, with 12 bases between them. This CDR3 is CASTDRTAGANVLTF. DNA for the CDR3: TGTGCCAGTACCGACAGGACGGCTGGGGCCAACGTCCTGACTTTC.

The V gene is TRBV19, the J gene TRBJ2-1, with a possible D match to TRBD2 (6 bases). Germline CDR1 is LNHDA and CDR2 is SQIVND (reference sequence). This CDR3 is built from 14 residues. V shed 3 bases and J shed 6 bases, with 12 bases lying between them. DNA of the CDR3: TGTGCCAGTAGTATCCAGCGGGTGGGCAATGAGCAGTTCTTC. Translation gives CASSIQRVGNEQFF. Full variable domain (outside the CDR3, taken from reference TRBV19 and TRBJ2-1): DGGITQSPKYLFRKEGQNVTLSCEQNLNHDAMYWYRQDPGQGLRLIYYSQIVNDFQKGDIAEGYSVSREKKESFPLTVTSAQKNPTAFYLCASSIQRVGNEQFFGPGTRLTVL.

The gene calls are TRBV11-3 and TRBJ2-5; TRBD1 matches 10 bases. This CDR3 region has 15 residues. Germline CDR1 reads SGHNT; CDR2 reads YENEEA. Germline trimming cut 4 bases from V and 5 bases from J; bases unmatched to any gene: 7. Here the CDR3 reads CASSSRTGGTETQYF. The CDR3 nucleotides read TGTGCCAGCAGCTCCCGGACAGGGGGGACGGAGACCCAGTACTTC.

The chain combines TRBV7-2 with TRBJ2-1; possibly TRBD2 for D (7 bases). Germline V gene sequence: CDR1 SGHTA, CDR2 FQGNSA. V gave up 4 bases and J gave up 5 bases, with 12 bases separating them. This CDR3 has 14 residues. The CDR3 loop reads CASSSGGQNNEQFF. CDR3 coding DNA: TGTGCCAGCAGCTCCGGGGGGCAGAACAATGAGCAGTTCTTC.

The rearrangement joins TRBV7-4 to TRBJ1-5, with 7 bases aligning to TRBD1. This CDR3 comprises 17 residues. V lost 5 bases and J lost 2; bases outside the gene matches: 12. CDR1 and CDR2 from the germline V gene are SGHVT and SQSDAQ. Here the CDR3 DNA reads TGTGCCAGCAGCCCTAAGACAGGGCCCGGAGGCAATCAGCCCCAGCATTTT. It codes for CASSPKTGPGGNQPQHF.

This chain links TRBV6-1 with TRBJ2-3; D ambiguous. From germline, CDR1 is MNHNS and CDR2 SASEGT. This CDR3 is 15 amino acids long. Deletions cut 10 bases from V and 1 base from J, with 18 bases between. The CDR3 DNA sequence: TGTGCCACGATCGAGATAAGTTTCGGCACAGATACGCAGTATTTT. This translates into CATIEISFGTDTQYF.

J is TRBJ2-3 and V is TRBV7-9, with D uncertain. Germline-derived CDR1 and CDR2 are SEHNR and FQNEAQ (reference sequence). V was trimmed by 5 bases and J by 0 bases, leaving 9 bases between them. There are 14 residues in the CDR3. As DNA, the CDR3 is TGTGCCAGCAGCAAAGGAGAGAGCACAGATACGCAGTATTTT. Translating gives CASSKGESTDTQYF.

This clone was seen a single time. The chain couples TRBV29-1 to TRBJ1-1; the match to TRBD1 covers 11 bases. There are 16 residues in the CDR3. Germline lookup yields CDR1 SQVTM and CDR2 ANQGSEA. With 5 bases clipped from V and 1 base from J, the junction kept 9 bases outside the gene matches. DNA for the CDR3: TGCAGCGTTTTCTACCGGGACAGGGGGACGAACACTGAAGCTTTCTTT. Residues: CSVFYRDRGTNTEAFF.

The CDR3 here is CASSPGTSGRNYNEQFF. The CDR3, as DNA: TGTGCCAGCAGCCCTGGGACTAGCGGGAGAAACTACAATGAGCAGTTCTTC. The V gene is TRBV5-6, the J gene TRBJ2-1; TRBD2 matches at 14 bases. The ends lost 4 bases at V and 3 bases at J; junction bases unmatched: 6. Germline V CDR1 and CDR2: SGHDT, YYEEEE. This CDR3 contains 17 residues.

The chain uses TRBV29-1 and TRBJ2-1; 7 nucleotides line up with TRBD1. Germline V gene lookup returns CDR1 SQVTM and CDR2 ANQGSEA. CDR3 length: 15 residues. Trimming cost V 7 bases and J 6 bases; bases outside gene matches: 15. In DNA form, the CDR3 reads TGCAGCGCTCGACAGGGACGCTTATTTACCAATGAGCAGTTCTTC. This translates into CSARQGRLFTNEQFF.

This clone is a singleton in its sample. J is TRBJ2-7 and V is TRBV4-1; D might be TRBD2 (5 bases). The germline V gene encodes CDR1 MGHRA and CDR2 YSYEKL. V was trimmed by 3 bases and J by 3 bases, leaving 18 bases between them. There are 16 residues in the CDR3. The CDR3: CASSHGPLKGGYEQYF. DNA for the CDR3: TGCGCCAGCAGCCACGGACCCCTTAAAGGAGGCTACGAGCAGTACTTC.

J is TRBJ2-7 and V is TRBV28, with 8 bases lining up with TRBD1. CDR3 size: 15 residues. With V trimmed by 4 bases and J by 1 base, 6 bases remained unmatched. Germline CDR1 MDHEN, CDR2 SYDVKM. This chain's CDR3 is CASSSTGATSYEQYF. CDR3 nucleotides: TGTGCCAGCAGTTCGACAGGGGCGACTTCCTACGAGCAGTACTTC.